This T cell receptor (beta chain) emerged from a study of cytomegalovirus exposure and HLA in healthy donors. Here immunoSEQ multiplex PCR was the method, and the copy in TCRdb shows in-frame clones only, minus some. Of 250,000 to 300,000 clones listed, 85% to 90% are singletons. Trimming cost V 8 bases and J 6 bases, with 13 bases left between them. CDR3 length: 12 residues. Per the germline V gene, CDR1 is MNHEY and CDR2 is SVGAGI. Sequencing input: PBMCs. The receptor was isolated from a woman aged 18-35 years in good health and CMV-seronegative. The chain is built from TRBV6-5 and TRBJ1-2; D is possibly TRBD1 (5 bases). CDR3 sequence reads: CASGQGVDGYTF. In nucleotides, the CDR3 is TGTGCCAGCGGCCAAGGGGTCGATGGCTACACCTTC.